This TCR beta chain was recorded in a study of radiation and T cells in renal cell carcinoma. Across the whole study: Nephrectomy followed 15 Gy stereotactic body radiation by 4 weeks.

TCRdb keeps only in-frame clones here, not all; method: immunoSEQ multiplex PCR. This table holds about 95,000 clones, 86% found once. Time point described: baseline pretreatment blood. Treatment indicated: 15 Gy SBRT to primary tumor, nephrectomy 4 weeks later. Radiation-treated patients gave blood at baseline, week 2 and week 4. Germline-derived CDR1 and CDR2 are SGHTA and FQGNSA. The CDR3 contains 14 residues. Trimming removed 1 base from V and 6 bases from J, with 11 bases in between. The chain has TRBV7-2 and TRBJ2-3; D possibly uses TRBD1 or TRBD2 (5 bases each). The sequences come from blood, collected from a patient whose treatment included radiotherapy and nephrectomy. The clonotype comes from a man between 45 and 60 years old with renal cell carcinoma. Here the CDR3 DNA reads TGTGCCAGCAGCTTAGGGACTTGGGGGGATACGCAGTATTTT. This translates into CASSLGTWGDTQYF.